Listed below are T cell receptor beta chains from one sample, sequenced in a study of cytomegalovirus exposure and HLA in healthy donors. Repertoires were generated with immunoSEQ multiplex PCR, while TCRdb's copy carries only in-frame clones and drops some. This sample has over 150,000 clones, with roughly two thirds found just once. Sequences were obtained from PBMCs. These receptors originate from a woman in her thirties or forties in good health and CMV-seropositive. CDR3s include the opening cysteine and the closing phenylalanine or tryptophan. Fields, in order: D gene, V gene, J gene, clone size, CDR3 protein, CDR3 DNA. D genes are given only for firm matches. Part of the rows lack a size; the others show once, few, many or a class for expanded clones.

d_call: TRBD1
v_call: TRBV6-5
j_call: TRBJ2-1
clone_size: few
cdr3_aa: CASMGLGQPYNEQFF
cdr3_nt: TGTGCCAGCATGGGTTTGGGACAGCCCTACAATGAGCAGTTCTTC

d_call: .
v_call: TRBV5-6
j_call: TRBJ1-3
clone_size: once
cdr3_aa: CASSSQKAGNTIYF
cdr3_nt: TGTGCCAGCAGCTCCCAAAAAGCCGGAAACACCATATATTTT

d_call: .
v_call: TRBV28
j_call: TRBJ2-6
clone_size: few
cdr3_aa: CASMGADGANVLTF
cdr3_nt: TGTGCCAGCATGGGGGCGGATGGGGCCAACGTCCTGACTTTC

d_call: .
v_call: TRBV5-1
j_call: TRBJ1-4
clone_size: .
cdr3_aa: CASSSDNPNEKLFF
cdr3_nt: TGCGCCAGCAGCTCGGACAACCCTAATGAAAAACTGTTTTTT

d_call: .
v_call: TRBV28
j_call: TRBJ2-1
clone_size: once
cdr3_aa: CASIGNEQFF
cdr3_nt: TGTGCCAGCATCGGCAATGAGCAGTTCTTC

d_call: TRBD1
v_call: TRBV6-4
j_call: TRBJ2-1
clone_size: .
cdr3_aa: CASSRDRAPNNEQFF
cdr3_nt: TGTGCCAGCAGCCGAGACAGGGCCCCGAACAATGAGCAGTTCTTC

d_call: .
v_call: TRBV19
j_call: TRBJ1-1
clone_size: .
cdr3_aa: CASSIAEGTNTEAFF
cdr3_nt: TGTGCCAGTAGTATAGCGGAGGGGACGAACACTGAAGCTTTCTTT

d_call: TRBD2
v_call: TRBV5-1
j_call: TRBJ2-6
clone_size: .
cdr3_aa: CASSLVAGGNSGANVLTF
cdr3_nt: TGCGCCAGCAGCTTAGTAGCGGGAGGAAACTCTGGGGCCAACGTCCTGACTTTC

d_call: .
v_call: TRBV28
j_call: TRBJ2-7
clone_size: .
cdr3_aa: CASSSIRDPSLAYEQYF
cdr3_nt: TGTGCCAGCAGTTCAATCCGGGATCCCTCATTGGCCTACGAGCAGTACTTC

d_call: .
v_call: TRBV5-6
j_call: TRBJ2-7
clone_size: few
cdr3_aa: CASSSRDEQYF
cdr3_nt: TGTGCCAGCAGCAGCCGTGACGAGCAGTACTTC

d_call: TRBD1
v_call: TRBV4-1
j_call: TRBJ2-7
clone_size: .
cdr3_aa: CASSVRQGDDEQYF
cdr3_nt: TGCGCCAGCAGCGTCCGACAGGGGGACGACGAGCAGTACTTC

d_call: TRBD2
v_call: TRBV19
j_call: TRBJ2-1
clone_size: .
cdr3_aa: CASSRTRLAGMRDNEQFF
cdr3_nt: TGTGCCAGTAGTAGGACCCGACTAGCGGGTATGAGGGACAATGAGCAGTTCTTC

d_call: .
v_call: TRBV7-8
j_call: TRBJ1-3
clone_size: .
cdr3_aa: CASSLERTLSGNTIYF
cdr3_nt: TGTGCCAGCAGCTTAGAAAGGACACTATCTGGAAACACCATATATTTT

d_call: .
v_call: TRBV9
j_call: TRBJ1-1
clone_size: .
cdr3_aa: CASSPWGGGWTEAFF
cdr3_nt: TGTGCCAGCAGCCCGTGGGGGGGCGGGTGGACTGAAGCTTTCTTT

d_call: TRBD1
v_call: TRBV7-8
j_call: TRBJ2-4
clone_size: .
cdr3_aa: CASSQGTGDLQYF
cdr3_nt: TGTGCCAGCAGCCAGGGGACAGGCGATCTACAGTACTTC